Each of the 19 T cell receptor beta chains below was sequenced from the same sample in a study of CD8 T cells in ankylosing spondylitis. MiXCR, applied by TCRdb to the 5' RACE reads, yields one record per CDR3 protein. Counted here are around 250,000 distinct CDR3 sequences, about 11% occurring once; the ten biggest clones make up less than 7.5%. The material sequenced was blood, either unsorted or a sorted T cell fraction (not recorded which). These receptors were taken from a male donor with ankylosing spondylitis or in good health (not recorded which).

This clonotype has at least ten counts. The chain recombines TRBV4-1 with TRBJ2-2; D uncertain. The CDR3 has 13 residues. Deletions cut 1 base from V and 6 bases from J, with 6 bases between. In germline, CDR1 is MGHRA, CDR2 YSYEKL. The CDR3 loop reads CASSQAFPGELFF. The CDR3 DNA reads as TGCGCCAGCAGCCAAGCTTTCCCCGGGGAGCTGTTTTTT.

This clonotype was counted many times. Its ends do not fully match the called genes, so a read error is possible. J is TRBJ2-7 and V is TRBV20-1; 10 nucleotides line up with TRBD2. The germline gives CDR1 DFQATT, CDR2 SNEGSKA (reference sequence). The CDR3 has 15 residues. The CDR3 here is CSARDSGGSNYEQYF. CDR3 DNA: TGCAGTGCGAGAGATAGCGGGGGGTCAAATTACGAGCAGTACTTC.

The V and J genes are TRBV12-5 and TRBJ1-5; D gene uncertain. Trimming left V 2 bases short and J 11 bases short, with 16 bases between. This CDR3 is 14 amino acids long. Germline V CDR1 and CDR2: LGHNT, FRNRAP. CDR3 sequence reads: CASGLMWAKQSQHF. For the CDR3, the DNA is TGTGCTAGTGGTTTGATGTGGGCTAAGCAGTCCCAGCATTTT.

V and J are TRBV5-1 and TRBJ1-5; D uncertain. The length of the CDR3 is 16 residues. Trimming left V 1 base short and J 2 bases short, with 13 bases between. CDR1 and CDR2 from the germline V gene are SGHRS and YFSETQ. As DNA, the CDR3 is TGCGCCAGCAGCTTGTTGTTGGGTAGTGGCAATCAGCCCCAGCATTTT. It translates to CASSLLLGSGNQPQHF.

This clonotype has a count of ten or more. CDR3 protein: CASSFTQKLEGRETQYF. The CDR3 region has the DNA TGCGCCAGCAGCTTTACGCAAAAACTGGAGGGCCGGGAGACCCAGTACTTC. V gene TRBV5-1 combines with J gene TRBJ2-5; the D gene is possibly TRBD2 (6 bases). Germline values: CDR1 SGHRS, CDR2 YFSETQ. The V and J ends lost 2 bases and 5 bases respectively, with 22 bases between them. The CDR3 runs to 17 residues.

Many counts were recorded for this clonotype. This rearrangement joins TRBV12-3 or TRBV12-4 to TRBJ1-5; TRBD1 might be the D (5 bases). Trimming took 4 bases from V and 3 from J, leaving 7 bases between them. The CDR3 contains 13 residues. CDR3 sequence: CASSSGANQPQHF. Written as DNA, the CDR3 is TGTGCCAGCAGTTCTGGGGCCAATCAGCCCCAGCATTTT.

In this sample, this clonotype turned up many times. The chain uses TRBV15 and TRBJ2-7; D is uncertain. The germline CDR1 and CDR2 sequences are LNHNV and YYDKDF (reference sequence). V shed 6 bases and J shed 3 bases, with 6 bases lying between them. This CDR3 is built from 11 residues. DNA for the CDR3: TGTGCCACCAGTACAGACTACGAGCAGTACTTC. Translation: CATSTDYEQYF.

V gene TRBV18 combines with J gene TRBJ2-1, with 7 bases that match TRBD1. This CDR3 is 15 amino acids long. Germline assignment: CDR1 KGHSH and CDR2 LQKENI. The junction had 5 bases not matched to a gene; V was cut back by 1 base and J by 5 bases. CDR3 nucleotide sequence: TGTGCCAGCTCACCACAGACAGGGCGGGACAATGAGCAGTTCTTC. Protein sequence: CASSPQTGRDNEQFF. The full variable domain, rest sourced from reference TRBV18 and TRBJ2-1, is NAGVMQNPRHLVRRRGQEARLRCSPMKGHSHVYWYRQLPEEGLKFMVYLQKENIIDESGMPKERFSAEFPKEGPSILRIQQVVRGDSAAYFCASSPQTGRDNEQFFGPGTRLTVL.

J is TRBJ1-1 and V is TRBV25-1, with 7 positions matching TRBD1. From germline, CDR1 is MGHDK and CDR2 SYGVNS. The V gene end was trimmed by 8 bases and the J gene end by 7 bases; junction bases not matched to a gene: 10. The CDR3 runs 13 residues. The chain's CDR3 is CASSTGTAREAFF. In DNA form, the CDR3 reads TGTGCCAGCTCAACCGGGACAGCCCGTGAAGCTTTCTTT.

This chain uses TRBV27 with TRBJ2-3; possibly TRBD2 for D (5 bases). Germline V gene sequence: CDR1 MNHEY, CDR2 SMNVEV (reference sequence). CDR3 length: 13 residues. V was pared by 7 bases and J by 5 bases, with 13 bases between. The CDR3 bases are TGTGCCAGCAATAGCTTCCGGGAAGATACGCAGTATTTT. Translated, it gives CASNSFREDTQYF.

A few counts support this clonotype. The chain joins TRBV29-1 to TRBJ2-4, with D unresolved. V dropped 0 bases and J dropped 1 base, with 16 bases sitting between them. The CDR3 runs to 17 residues. Germline-derived CDR1 and CDR2 are SQVTM and ANQGSEA. CDR3 coding DNA: TGCAGCGTTGAAGAGTGGATAGGGTTTGAGGCCAAAAACATTCAGTACTTC. Translated: CSVEEWIGFEAKNIQYF.

This clonotype was recorded at least ten times. This chain uses TRBV12-3 or TRBV12-4 with TRBJ1-2; tentative D call: TRBD1 (5 bases). Trimming took off 5 bases at V and 8 bases at J, with 15 bases between the two ends. This CDR3 is built from 13 residues. CDR3 sequence reads: CASSPGTSGGYTF. The CDR3 nucleotides are TGTGCCAGCAGTCCTGGGACGTCCGGCGGCTACACCTTC.

This clonotype was detected ten times or more. The V and J genes are TRBV12-3 or TRBV12-4 and TRBJ2-2; maybe TRBD2 (5 bases). V dropped 7 bases and J dropped 5 bases, with 11 bases sitting between them. The CDR3 covers 13 residues. As DNA, the CDR3 is TGTGCCAGCACCCAGCGGACGACCGGGGAGCTGTTTTTT. It is translated as CASTQRTTGELFF.

Regarding this clonotype: The junction departs from germline at one end; a sequencing error may be responsible. The chain joins TRBV20-1 to TRBJ1-2, with D perhaps matching TRBD1 (6 bases). CDR3 length equals 11 residues. CDR1 is DFQATT, CDR2 SNEGSKA, per germline (reference sequence). Written as DNA, the CDR3 is TGCAGTGCAAGAGGGGGGCGCGGCTACACCTTC. This sequence encodes CSARGGRGYTF.

This clonotype was recorded at least ten times. J is TRBJ1-1 and V is TRBV20-1; D perhaps matches TRBD1 (5 bases). The CDR3 is 17 amino acids. Germline values: CDR1 DFQATT, CDR2 SNEGSKA (reference sequence). The ends were cut back, 6 bases at V and 1 base at J, with 24 bases in the middle. The CDR3 spells CSAELAARAYANTEAFF. The CDR3 coding sequence is TGCAGTGCCGAATTGGCTGCCAGGGCTTATGCGAACACTGAAGCTTTCTTT.

This clonotype was seen repeatedly, ten times or more. The chain links TRBV20-1 to TRBJ2-1; 14 positions agree with TRBD2. This CDR3 is 14 amino acids long. Germline assignment: CDR1 DFQATT and CDR2 SNEGSKA (reference sequence). The V segment lost 6 bases and the J segment 8 bases; nucleotides outside the gene matches: 6. The CDR3 DNA sequence: TGCAGTGCGGGGGGACTAGCGGGAGTGGATGAGCAGTTCTTC. Its protein is CSAGGLAGVDEQFF.

Many counts were recorded for this clonotype. The V call is TRBV12-3 or TRBV12-4, the J call TRBJ2-5; maybe TRBD2 (6 bases). Between the trimmed V and J ends, which lost 6 bases and 5 bases, there was a span of 13 bases. CDR3 size: 13 residues. The DNA for the CDR3 is TGTGCCAGCAGGCCGGCGGGGCGCGAGACCCAGTACTTC. This gives the protein CASRPAGRETQYF.

This clonotype was found many times. The chain has TRBV5-1 and TRBJ2-1; 10 bases fit TRBD1. This CDR3 contains 16 residues. Germline lookup yields CDR1 SGHRS and CDR2 YFSETQ. V trimming: 4 bases; J trimming: 5 bases; junction bases outside the gene matches: 9. Here the CDR3 reads CASSVDGQGGDNEQFF. The DNA of the CDR3 is TGCGCCAGCAGCGTAGACGGACAGGGGGGGGACAATGAGCAGTTCTTC.

In its sample, this clonotype was seen many times. The rearrangement joins TRBV25-1 to TRBJ2-5; D unclear. This CDR3 is 13 amino acids long. Trimming took off 2 bases at V and 2 bases at J, with 6 bases between the two ends. CDR1 is MGHDK and CDR2 is SYGVNS in the germline V gene. CDR3: CASSEARQETQYF. The CDR3 coding sequence is TGTGCCAGCAGTGAAGCTAGACAAGAGACCCAGTACTTC.